This T cell receptor beta chain was observed in a study of T cell repertoires in cytomegalovirus infection. MiXCR, run by TCRdb on the reads, gives a single entry per CDR3 protein. This repertoire shows around 340,000 distinct CDR3 sequences, approximately 32% found once; its top ten account for around 20%. Germline V gives CDR1 DFQATT, CDR2 SNEGSKA (reference sequence). The CDR3 loop spans 14 amino acids. Between the trimmed V and J ends, which lost 6 bases and 6 bases, there was a span of 15 bases. Study-wide points: Accumulated public TCR beta family frequency recognized individuals carrying CMV together with the relevant HLA. HLA-C-restricted TCR beta clonotypes specific for CMV led the ex vivo response.

A remark on this clonotype: As yet, its antigen is unknown.

Sample: cultured PBMCs, taken from culture after CMV antigen stimulation. The rearrangement uses TRBV20-1 and TRBJ1-6, with D tentatively TRBD1 (5 bases). This clonotype originated in a human donor in good health (CMV status not recorded). Some clones in this sample may be carry-over from other donors' samples. This CDR3 reads CSARDPGGNSPLHF. CDR3 nucleotide sequence: TGCAGTGCACGGGACCCCGGGGGTAATTCACCCCTCCACTTT.